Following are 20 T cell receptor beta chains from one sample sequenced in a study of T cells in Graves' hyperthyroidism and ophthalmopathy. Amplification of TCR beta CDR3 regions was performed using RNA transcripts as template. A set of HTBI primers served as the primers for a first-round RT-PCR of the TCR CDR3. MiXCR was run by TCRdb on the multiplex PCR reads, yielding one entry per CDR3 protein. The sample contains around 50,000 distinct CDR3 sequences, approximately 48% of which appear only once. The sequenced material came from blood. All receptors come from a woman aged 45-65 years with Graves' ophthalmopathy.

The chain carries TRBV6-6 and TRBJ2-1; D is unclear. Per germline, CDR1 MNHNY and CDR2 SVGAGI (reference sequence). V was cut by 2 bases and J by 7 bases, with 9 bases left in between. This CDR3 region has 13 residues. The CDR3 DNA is TGTGCCAGCAGTTACCAAGGCTTTAATGAGCAGTTCTTC. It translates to CASSYQGFNEQFF.

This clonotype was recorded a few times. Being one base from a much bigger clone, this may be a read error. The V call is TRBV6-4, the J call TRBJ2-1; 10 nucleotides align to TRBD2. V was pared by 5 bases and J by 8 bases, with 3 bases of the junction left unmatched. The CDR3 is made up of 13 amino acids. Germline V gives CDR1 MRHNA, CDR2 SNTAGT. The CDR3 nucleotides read TGTGCCAGCAGTCCCGGGACTAGCGATGAGCAGTTCTTC. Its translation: CASSPGTSDEQFF.

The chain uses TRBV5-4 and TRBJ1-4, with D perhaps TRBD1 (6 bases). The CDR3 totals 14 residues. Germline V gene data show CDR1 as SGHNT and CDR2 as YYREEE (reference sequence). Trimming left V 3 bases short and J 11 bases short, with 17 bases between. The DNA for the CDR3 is TGTGCCAGCAGCTCCCCAGGGGCGGAAGGTAAACTGTTTTTT. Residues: CASSSPGAEGKLFF.

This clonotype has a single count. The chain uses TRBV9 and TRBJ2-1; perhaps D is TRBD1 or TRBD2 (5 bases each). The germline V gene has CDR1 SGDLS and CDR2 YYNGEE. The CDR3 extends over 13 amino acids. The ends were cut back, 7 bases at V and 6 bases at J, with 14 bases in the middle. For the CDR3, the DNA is TGTGCCAGCGACCCCTGGGGGAGCAATGAGCAGTTCTTC. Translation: CASDPWGSNEQFF.

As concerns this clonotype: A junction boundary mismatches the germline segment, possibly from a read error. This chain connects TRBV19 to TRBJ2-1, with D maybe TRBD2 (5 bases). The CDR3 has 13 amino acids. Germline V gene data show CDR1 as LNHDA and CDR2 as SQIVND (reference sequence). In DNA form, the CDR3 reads TGTGCCAGTAGTGTAGTTGGAGTGAGGGAGCTGTTCTTC. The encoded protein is CASSVVGVRELFF.

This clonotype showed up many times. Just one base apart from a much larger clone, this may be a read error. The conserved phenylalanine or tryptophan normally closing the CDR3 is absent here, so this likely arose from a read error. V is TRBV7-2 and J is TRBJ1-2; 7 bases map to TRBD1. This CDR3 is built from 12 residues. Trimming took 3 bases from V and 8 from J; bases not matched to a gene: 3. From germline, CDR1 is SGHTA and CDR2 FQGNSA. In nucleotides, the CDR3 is TGTGCCAGCAGCTTTAACAGGGGCGGCTACACCCTC. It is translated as CASSFNRGGYTL.

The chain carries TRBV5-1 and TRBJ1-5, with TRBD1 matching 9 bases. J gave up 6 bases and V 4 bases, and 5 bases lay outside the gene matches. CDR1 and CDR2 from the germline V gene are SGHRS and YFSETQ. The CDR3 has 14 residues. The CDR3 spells CASSLQGAGQPQHF. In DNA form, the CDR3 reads TGCGCCAGCAGCCTACAGGGGGCAGGTCAGCCCCAGCATTTT.

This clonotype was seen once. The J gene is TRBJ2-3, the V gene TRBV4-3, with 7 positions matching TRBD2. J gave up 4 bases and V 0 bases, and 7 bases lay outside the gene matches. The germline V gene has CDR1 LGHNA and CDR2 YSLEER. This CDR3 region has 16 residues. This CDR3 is CASSQDRSGVADTQYF. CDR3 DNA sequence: TGCGCCAGCAGCCAAGACCGCAGCGGGGTGGCAGATACGCAGTATTTT.

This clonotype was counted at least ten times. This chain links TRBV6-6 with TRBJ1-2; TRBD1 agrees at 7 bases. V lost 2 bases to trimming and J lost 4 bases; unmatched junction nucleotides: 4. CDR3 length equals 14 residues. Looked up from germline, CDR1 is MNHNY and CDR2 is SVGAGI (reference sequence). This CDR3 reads CASSYDRAGYGYTF. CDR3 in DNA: TGTGCCAGCAGTTACGACAGGGCTGGCTATGGCTACACCTTC.

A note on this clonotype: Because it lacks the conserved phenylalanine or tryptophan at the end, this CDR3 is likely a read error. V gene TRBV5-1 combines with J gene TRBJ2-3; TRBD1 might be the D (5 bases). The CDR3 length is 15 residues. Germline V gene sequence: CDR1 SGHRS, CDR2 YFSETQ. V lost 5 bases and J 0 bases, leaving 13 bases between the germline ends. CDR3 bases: TGCGCCAGCAGTAGATCCGACAGTAGCACAGATACGCAGTATTCT. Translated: CASSRSDSSTDTQYS.

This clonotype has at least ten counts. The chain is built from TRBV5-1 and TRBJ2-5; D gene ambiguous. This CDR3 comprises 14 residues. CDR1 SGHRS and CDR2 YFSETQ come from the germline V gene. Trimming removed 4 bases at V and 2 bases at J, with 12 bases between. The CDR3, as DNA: TGCGCCAGCAGCATTGGATCGAGACAAGAGACCCAGTACTTC. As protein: CASSIGSRQETQYF. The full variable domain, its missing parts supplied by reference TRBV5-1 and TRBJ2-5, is KAGVTQTPRYLIKTRGQQVTLSCSPISGHRSVSWYQQTPGQGLQFLFEYFSETQRNKGNFPGRFSGRQFSNSRSEMNVSTLELGDSALYLCASSIGSRQETQYFGPGTRLLVL.

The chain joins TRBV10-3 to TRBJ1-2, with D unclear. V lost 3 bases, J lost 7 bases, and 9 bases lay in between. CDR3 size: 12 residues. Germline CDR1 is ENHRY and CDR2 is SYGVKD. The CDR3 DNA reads TGTGCCATCAGTGATGAAGGGTTTGGCTACACCTTC. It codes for CAISDEGFGYTF.

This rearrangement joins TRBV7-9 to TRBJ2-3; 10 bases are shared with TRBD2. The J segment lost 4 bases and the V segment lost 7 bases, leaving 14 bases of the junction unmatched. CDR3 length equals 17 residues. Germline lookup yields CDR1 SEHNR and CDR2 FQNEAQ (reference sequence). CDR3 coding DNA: TGTGCCAGCATCCCTCGGGCTAGCGGGAGTATAGCAGATACGCAGTATTTT. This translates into CASIPRASGSIADTQYF.

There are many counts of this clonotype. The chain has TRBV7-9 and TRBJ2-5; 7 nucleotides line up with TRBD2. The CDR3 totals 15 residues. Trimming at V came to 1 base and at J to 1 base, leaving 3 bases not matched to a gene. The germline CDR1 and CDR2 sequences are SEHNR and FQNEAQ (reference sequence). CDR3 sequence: CASSLGGGIQETQYF. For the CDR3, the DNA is TGTGCCAGCAGCTTAGGGGGGGGAATCCAAGAGACCCAGTACTTC.

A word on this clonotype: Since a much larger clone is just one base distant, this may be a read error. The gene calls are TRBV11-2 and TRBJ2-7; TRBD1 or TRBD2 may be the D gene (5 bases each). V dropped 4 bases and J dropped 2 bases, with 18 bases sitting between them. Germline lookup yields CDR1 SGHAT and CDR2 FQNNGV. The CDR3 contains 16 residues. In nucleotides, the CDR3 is TGTGCCAGCAGCTCCTTCTCGACAGATAGCGCCTACGAGCAGTACTTC. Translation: CASSSFSTDSAYEQYF.

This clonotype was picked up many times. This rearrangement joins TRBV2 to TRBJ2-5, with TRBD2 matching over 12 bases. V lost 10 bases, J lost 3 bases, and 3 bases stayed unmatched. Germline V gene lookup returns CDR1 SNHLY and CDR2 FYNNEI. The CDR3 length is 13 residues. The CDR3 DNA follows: TGTGCCACCCGACTAGCGGGGGAAGAGACCCAGTACTTC. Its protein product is CATRLAGEETQYF.

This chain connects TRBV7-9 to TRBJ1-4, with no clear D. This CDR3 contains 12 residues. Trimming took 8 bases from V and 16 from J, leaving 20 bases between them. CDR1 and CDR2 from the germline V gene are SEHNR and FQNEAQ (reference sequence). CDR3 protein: CASAPTDEEPFF. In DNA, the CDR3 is TGTGCCAGCGCCCCTACCGATGAAGAACCGTTTTTT.

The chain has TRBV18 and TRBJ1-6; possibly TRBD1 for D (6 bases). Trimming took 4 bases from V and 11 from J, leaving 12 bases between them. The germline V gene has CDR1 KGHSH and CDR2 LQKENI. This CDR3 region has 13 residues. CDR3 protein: CASSQDRRTPLHF. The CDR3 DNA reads TGTGCCAGCTCACAGGACAGACGGACACCCCTCCACTTT.

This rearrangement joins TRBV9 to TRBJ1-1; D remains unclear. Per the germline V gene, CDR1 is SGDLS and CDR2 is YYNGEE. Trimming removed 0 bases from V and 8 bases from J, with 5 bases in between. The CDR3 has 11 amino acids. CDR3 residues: CASSVELEAFF. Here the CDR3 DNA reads TGTGCCAGCAGCGTAGAACTAGAAGCTTTCTTT.

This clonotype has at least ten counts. The CDR3 is CAISERNTGELFF. CDR3 sequence (DNA): TGTGCCATCAGTGAACGGAACACCGGGGAGCTGTTTTTT. The chain carries TRBV10-3 and TRBJ2-2; unclear D gene. Germline V CDR1 and CDR2: ENHRY, SYGVKD. The CDR3 spans 13 residues. V shed 3 bases and J shed 1 base, with 3 bases lying between them.